These 5 T cell receptor beta chains originate from one sample sequenced in a study of control samples from healthy donors and cancer patients (dated by TCRdb to the early 2020s). The library was made by the immunoSEQ multiplex PCR assay. As stored in TCRdb, this immuneACCESS dataset retains in-frame rearrangements with V and J assigned. A fraction of the clones does not appear; measured against another copy, unresolved V genes explain less than half of the discrepancy, and the remainder lacks a known reason. The sample includes roughly 70,000 clones, with about 94% observed a single time. Approximately 2.8% of the sample is held by the ten biggest clonotypes. Sequenced sample: blood. These receptors were taken from a woman in her twenties or thirties in good health.

V is TRBV15 and J is TRBJ2-2; a weak D match, TRBD2 (7 bases). The CDR3 runs 15 residues. V dropped 4 bases and J dropped 4 bases, with 13 bases sitting between them. Germline CDR1 LNHNV, CDR2 YYDKDF (reference sequence). The CDR3 bases are TGTGCCACCAGCAAAGGGGGGGGTAGCACCGGGGAGCTGTTTTTT. Translating gives CATSKGGGSTGELFF.

The chain joins TRBV5-4 to TRBJ2-3; 10 nucleotides align to TRBD2. With V trimmed by 5 bases and J by 3 bases, 9 bases remained unmatched. Germline assignment: CDR1 SGHNT and CDR2 YYREEE (reference sequence). CDR3 length equals 16 residues. The CDR3 DNA reads as TGTGCCAGCAGTGGAGTAGCGGGGGGCTCTACAGATACGCAGTATTTT. Translating gives CASSGVAGGSTDTQYF.

The V gene is TRBV15, the J gene TRBJ1-4, with D unresolved. V lost 0 bases to trimming and J lost 4 bases, with 15 bases between them. Germline CDR1 is LNHNV and CDR2 is YYDKDF (reference sequence). There are 17 residues in the CDR3. The CDR3 bases are TGTGCCACCAGCAGAGATATTATCGGGATGGGTAATGAAAAACTGTTTTTT. Translation gives CATSRDIIGMGNEKLFF.

The chain has TRBV2 and TRBJ1-2; 8 bases are shared with TRBD1. V lost 6 bases and J lost 4; bases outside the gene matches: 7. Looked up from germline, CDR1 is SNHLY and CDR2 is FYNNEI. The CDR3 totals 14 residues. The CDR3 sequence is CASRGAGTGYGYTF. CDR3 coding DNA: TGTGCCAGCAGGGGGGCCGGGACAGGCTATGGCTACACCTTC.

The chain couples TRBV19 to TRBJ1-1; D gene unclear. The germline CDR1 and CDR2 sequences are LNHDA and SQIVND (reference sequence). The CDR3 sequence is 14 residues long. Trimming took off 3 bases at V and 2 bases at J, with 10 bases between the two ends. This CDR3 is CASSMGLGNTEAFF. The CDR3 nucleotides read TGTGCCAGTAGTATGGGTTTGGGCAACACTGAAGCTTTCTTT.